This T cell receptor beta chain was captured in a study of blood T cell repertoires in COVID-19. Sequenced by immunoSEQ multiplex PCR; TCRdb stores in-frame clones only, minus some. The table has 180,000 or so clones, about 87% seen once. Losses at the gene ends were 1 base for V and 0 bases for J; bases not matched to a gene: 1. CDR1 and CDR2 (germline): SGDLS, YYNGEE. CDR3 length: 15 amino acids. This TCR was recovered from a man in his forties with active or convalescent COVID-19. Sequenced: peripheral blood. The rearrangement joins TRBV9 to TRBJ2-3; 8 nucleotides line up with TRBD1. Here the CDR3 reads CASSVQGASTDTQYF. CDR3 nucleotides: TGTGCCAGCAGCGTACAGGGGGCTAGCACAGATACGCAGTATTTT.